A single sample gave rise to the 27 T cell receptor beta chains below, sequenced in a study of early T cells in non-severe SARS-CoV-2 infection. TCRdb reprocessed the 5' RACE reads with MiXCR, giving one entry per CDR3 protein. The sample has 46,000 or so distinct CDR3 sequences; around 14% are singletons. The sample was whole blood. The receptors derive from an adult who was a healthcare worker with PCR-confirmed SARS-CoV-2 infection or an uninfected control (not recorded which).

This clonotype was observed a handful of times. The gene calls are TRBV6-5 and TRBJ2-3, with TRBD2 matching 10 bases. V was clipped by 6 bases and J by 6 bases; unmatched bases: 9. Per the germline V gene, CDR1 is MNHEY and CDR2 is SVGAGI. This CDR3 spans 15 amino acids. The CDR3 nucleotides read TGTGCCAGCAGCCAGCTAGCGGGGGCCGGGGATACGCAGTATTTT. As protein: CASSQLAGAGDTQYF.

Many counts were recorded for this clonotype. CDR3 protein: CSATVLERGGSTDTQYF. CDR3 nucleotides: TGCAGTGCTACCGTCCTTGAGCGCGGGGGGAGCACAGATACGCAGTATTTT. The chain links TRBV20-1 to TRBJ2-3, with 8 nucleotides matching TRBD2. CDR1 and CDR2 (germline): DFQATT, SNEGSKA (reference sequence). The V and J ends lost 4 bases and 0 bases, in that order; junction bases with no gene match: 12. This CDR3 comprises 17 residues.

This clonotype has more than one count but fewer than ten. The chain carries TRBV4-1 and TRBJ1-5; D perhaps matches TRBD1 (5 bases). V lost 3 bases and J lost 3, with 9 bases in between. CDR1 is MGHRA, CDR2 YSYEKL, per germline. The CDR3 is 14 residues long. CDR3 protein: CASSHPGYNQPQHF. In DNA, the CDR3 is TGCGCCAGCAGCCATCCAGGGTACAATCAGCCCCAGCATTTT.

This clonotype showed up many times. The genes are TRBV25-1 and TRBJ1-4; a possible D gene is TRBD1 (5 bases). This CDR3 has 16 amino acids. V was trimmed by 7 bases and J by 7 bases, leaving 22 bases between them. Germline V gene data show CDR1 as MGHDK and CDR2 as SYGVNS. CDR3 DNA sequence: TGTGCCAGCACCGGGACCTGGCTTTCGCGGGGTGAAAAACTGTTTTTT. This codes for CASTGTWLSRGEKLFF.

This clonotype was counted ten times or more. The genes are TRBV30 and TRBJ2-2, with 10 bases aligning to TRBD2. Per germline, CDR1 GTSNPN and CDR2 SVGIG (reference sequence). The V gene end was trimmed by 3 bases and the J gene end by 6 bases; junction bases not matched to a gene: 7. The CDR3 spans 15 residues. Here the CDR3 DNA reads TGTGCCTGGAGCCTTAGCGGGAGGCTTTCCGGGGAGCTGTTTTTT. Its protein is CAWSLSGRLSGELFF.

This clonotype has a count of ten or more. The CDR3 sequence is CASRINGNTGELFF. CDR3 DNA sequence: TGCGCCAGTAGGATCAACGGGAACACCGGGGAGCTGTTTTTT. The V call is TRBV5-1, the J call TRBJ2-2; D uncertain. Looked up from germline, CDR1 is SGHRS and CDR2 is YFSETQ. There are 14 residues in the CDR3. The V end was cut by 8 bases, the J end by 1 base, with 12 bases between.

This chain joins TRBV20-1 and TRBJ1-6; D possibly corresponds to TRBD1 (5 bases). Trimming cost V 0 bases and J 8 bases, with 11 bases left between them. The germline V gene has CDR1 DFQATT and CDR2 SNEGSKA (reference sequence). The length of the CDR3 is 14 residues. The CDR3 here is CSARDGGRHSPLHF. The CDR3 DNA sequence: TGCAGTGCTAGAGATGGGGGGAGGCATTCACCCCTCCACTTT.

This clonotype was seen ten or more times. CDR3 sequence: CASSYKGRGEKLFF. The DNA of the CDR3 is TGTGCCAGCAGTTACAAGGGTCGCGGTGAAAAACTGTTTTTT. This rearrangement joins TRBV6-2 or TRBV6-3 to TRBJ1-4, with D unclear. CDR1 is MNHEY and CDR2 is SVGEGT in the germline V gene. This CDR3 region has 14 residues. V lost 2 bases and J 7 bases, leaving 11 bases between the germline ends.

In this sample, this clonotype turned up many times. The chain joins TRBV27 to TRBJ1-1, with 8 bases fitting TRBD1. The CDR3 is 16 amino acids. After removal of 3 bases from V and 3 bases from J, the junction contained 9 bases not matched to a gene. Germline lookup yields CDR1 MNHEY and CDR2 SMNVEV (reference sequence). The CDR3 DNA follows: TGTGCCAGCAGTTTTATTCACTCACAGGGGGACACTGAAGCTTTCTTT. Its translation: CASSFIHSQGDTEAFF.

The CDR3 DNA reads TGTGCCAGCAGCCCTAGGGGGGGCGAGCAGTACTTC. Translation: CASSPRGGEQYF. V and J are TRBV7-2 and TRBJ2-7, with a weak D call TRBD2 (7 bases). V was pared by 5 bases and J by 6 bases, with 11 bases between. Germline assignment: CDR1 SGHTA and CDR2 FQGNSA. This CDR3 is built from 12 residues.

This clonotype was observed many times. The V and J genes are TRBV25-1 and TRBJ2-3; D remains unclear. Trimming removed 4 bases at V and 5 bases at J, with 4 bases between. Germline V gene data show CDR1 as MGHDK and CDR2 as SYGVNS. CDR3 length equals 11 residues. As DNA, the CDR3 is TGTGCCAGCAGTGCGGAAGATACGCAGTATTTT. Protein sequence: CASSAEDTQYF. The full variable domain, rest sourced from reference TRBV25-1 and TRBJ2-3, is EADIYQTPRYLVIGTGKKITLECSQTMGHDKMYWYQQDPGMELHLIHYSYGVNSTEKGDLSSESTVSRIRTEHFPLTLESARPSHTSQYLCASSAEDTQYFGPGTRLTVL.

In this sample, this clonotype turned up many times. V is TRBV2 and J is TRBJ2-3, with 11 nucleotides matching TRBD1. Germline assignment: CDR1 SNHLY and CDR2 FYNNEI. The CDR3 loop spans 18 amino acids. The V gene end was trimmed by 2 bases and the J gene end by 3 bases; junction bases not matched to a gene: 10. CDR3 in amino acids: CASSENWDRGWETDTQYF. The DNA of the CDR3 is TGTGCCAGCAGTGAAAACTGGGACAGGGGGTGGGAAACAGATACGCAGTATTTT.

This clonotype was recorded many times. The gene calls are TRBV20-1 and TRBJ1-5; weak D call: TRBD1 (6 bases). The V and J ends lost 2 bases and 6 bases respectively, with 11 bases between them. Germline V gene data show CDR1 as DFQATT and CDR2 as SNEGSKA (reference sequence). The CDR3 consists of 13 residues. CDR3 loop: CSARSTGTQPQHF. CDR3 nucleotide sequence: TGCAGTGCTAGATCTACAGGGACTCAGCCCCAGCATTTT.

This clonotype was found a few times. In nucleotides, the CDR3 is TGCAGTGCCCAGGCTCAAAACACCGGGGAGCTGTTTTTT. It specifies CSAQAQNTGELFF. V is TRBV20-1 and J is TRBJ2-2; no firm D call. CDR3 length equals 13 residues. Looked up from germline, CDR1 is DFQATT and CDR2 is SNEGSKA (reference sequence). Trimming shortened V by 6 bases and J by 2 bases, and 10 bases separated the two germline ends.

This clonotype came up many times. This rearrangement joins TRBV7-9 to TRBJ2-7; 7 positions agree with TRBD2. Germline V CDR1 and CDR2: SEHNR, FQNEAQ (reference sequence). The junction had 7 bases not matched to a gene; V was cut back by 5 bases and J by 6 bases. The CDR3 consists of 13 residues. CDR3 nucleotides: TGTGCCAGCAGCCGTCGTTGGGGGGGCGAGCAGTACTTC. This sequence encodes CASSRRWGGEQYF.

This clonotype was counted many times. The CDR3 DNA reads as TGTGCCAGCAGCGGACGGACAGGGCCCTATAATTCACCCCTCCACTTT. This translates into CASSGRTGPYNSPLHF. The chain is built from TRBV13 and TRBJ1-6; the match to TRBD1 covers 8 bases. V lost 5 bases, J lost 2 bases, and 5 bases stayed unmatched. The CDR3 length is 16 residues. Germline V gene sequence: CDR1 PRHDT, CDR2 FYEKMQ (reference sequence).

In its sample, this clonotype was seen many times. The genes are TRBV6-5 and TRBJ2-2; D is unclear. CDR1 and CDR2 from the germline V gene are MNHEY and SVGAGI. The CDR3 consists of 14 residues. The V gene lost 6 bases and the J gene lost 4 bases, with 12 bases spanning the gap. This chain's CDR3 is CASRGGPRTGELFF. DNA of the CDR3: TGTGCCAGCAGGGGCGGACCACGCACCGGGGAGCTGTTTTTT.

This clonotype was seen at least ten times. The CDR3 DNA reads as TGCAGTGCTAGAGATCCTGCGGGGCAGGGAGAGACCCAGTACTTC. Amino acid sequence: CSARDPAGQGETQYF. The chain recombines TRBV20-1 with TRBJ2-5; D is perhaps TRBD2 (6 bases). V dropped 0 bases and J dropped 4 bases, with 15 bases sitting between them. Germline V gene lookup returns CDR1 DFQATT and CDR2 SNEGSKA (reference sequence). The CDR3 is 15 residues long.

The sample holds a few counts of this clonotype. The chain links TRBV6-1 to TRBJ1-5; D is unresolved. CDR3 length: 18 residues. The ends were cut back, 5 bases at V and 0 bases at J, with 20 bases in the middle. Per germline, CDR1 MNHNS and CDR2 SASEGT. CDR3 protein: CASSPVDISAYSNQPQHF. CDR3 DNA sequence: TGTGCCAGCAGTCCAGTCGACATTTCCGCTTATAGCAATCAGCCCCAGCATTTT.

There are many counts of this clonotype. The J gene is TRBJ2-5, the V gene TRBV29-1, with D possibly called TRBD1 or TRBD2 (5 bases each). This CDR3 comprises 14 residues. Germline CDR1 is SQVTM and CDR2 is ANQGSEA. V lost 7 bases to trimming and J lost 5 bases, with 20 bases between them. The CDR3 sequence is CSARGTARLETQYF. DNA of the CDR3: TGCAGCGCCCGAGGGACGGCCCGCTTGGAGACCCAGTACTTC.

In this sample, this clonotype turned up a few times. This chain uses TRBV20-1 with TRBJ1-2; the D is unclear. Between the trimmed V and J ends, which lost 3 bases and 2 bases, there was a span of 16 bases. The CDR3 spans 15 residues. Germline loops: CDR1 DFQATT, CDR2 SNEGSKA (reference sequence). The CDR3 spells CSARTEAVVNYGYTF. Here the CDR3 DNA reads TGCAGTGCTAGGACTGAGGCTGTCGTCAACTATGGCTACACCTTC.

This clonotype appeared a few times. The CDR3 nucleotides read TGTGCCAGCAGCCCGGGGACAGCTGGGGCCAACGTCCTGACTTTC. This codes for CASSPGTAGANVLTF. V is TRBV3-1 and J is TRBJ2-6, with TRBD1 matching over 7 bases. The length of the CDR3 is 15 residues. Germline V lookup: CDR1 LGHDT, CDR2 YNNKEL (reference sequence). J lost 2 bases, V lost 4 bases, and 2 bases had no gene match.

This clonotype was counted between two and nine times. This chain uses TRBV20-1 with TRBJ1-2, with D hard to call. V shed 2 bases and J shed 7 bases, with 5 bases lying between them. CDR3 length equals 10 residues. The germline V gene encodes CDR1 DFQATT and CDR2 SNEGSKA (reference sequence). CDR3 residues: CSARHRGYTF. In nucleotides, the CDR3 is TGCAGTGCTAGACATCGTGGCTACACCTTC.

This clonotype showed up many times. This sequence joins TRBV12-3 or TRBV12-4 and TRBJ1-5, with unresolved D. The CDR3 covers 14 residues. The V end was cut by 6 bases, the J end by 7 bases, with 16 bases between. CDR3 amino acids: CASSAGPRGQPQHF. DNA of the CDR3: TGTGCCAGCAGCGCGGGTCCACGAGGGCAGCCCCAGCATTTT.

This clonotype has ten or more counts. This rearrangement joins TRBV4-2 to TRBJ2-2; 8 bases fit TRBD2. CDR3 length: 16 residues. V lost 4 bases, J lost 6 bases, and 10 bases stayed unmatched. The V gene's germline CDR1 is LGHNA and CDR2 YNFKEQ. CDR3 in DNA: TGTGCCAGCAGCCCGGAAACAGCGGGAGTTCCCGGGGAGCTGTTTTTT. This codes for CASSPETAGVPGELFF.

In this sample, this clonotype turned up many times. The rearrangement joins TRBV28 to TRBJ2-6, with D tentatively TRBD1 (6 bases). Germline loops: CDR1 MDHEN, CDR2 SYDVKM. The germline V and J ends were trimmed by 4 bases and 11 bases, with 18 bases remaining between them. CDR3 length: 15 amino acids. CDR3 sequence (DNA): TGTGCCAGCAGTTCTGGGACAAGTATAGGGCACGTCCTGACTTTC. Its protein product is CASSSGTSIGHVLTF. Supplemented by reference TRBV28 and TRBJ2-6, the full variable domain reads DVKVTQSSRYLVKRTGEKVFLECVQDMDHENMFWYRQDPGLGLRLIYFSYDVKMKEKGDIPEGYSVSREKKERFSLILESASTNQTSMYLCASSSGTSIGHVLTFGAGSRLTVL.

On this clonotype itself: One end of the junction is discordant with germline, which a read error may explain. The chain recombines TRBV2 with TRBJ1-3; D is unclear. The germline V gene encodes CDR1 SNHLY and CDR2 FYNNEI. The CDR3 loop spans 13 amino acids. The CDR3 bases are TGTGCCAGCAATGAACGCTCTGGAAACACCATATATTTT. Residues: CASNERSGNTIYF. Complete variable domain (other parts from reference TRBV2 and TRBJ1-3): EPEVTQTPSHQVTQMGQEVILRCVPISNHLYFYWYRQILGQKVEFLVSFYNNEISEKSEIFDDQFSVERPDGSNFTLKIRSTKLEDSAMYFCASNERSGNTIYFGEGSWLTVV.